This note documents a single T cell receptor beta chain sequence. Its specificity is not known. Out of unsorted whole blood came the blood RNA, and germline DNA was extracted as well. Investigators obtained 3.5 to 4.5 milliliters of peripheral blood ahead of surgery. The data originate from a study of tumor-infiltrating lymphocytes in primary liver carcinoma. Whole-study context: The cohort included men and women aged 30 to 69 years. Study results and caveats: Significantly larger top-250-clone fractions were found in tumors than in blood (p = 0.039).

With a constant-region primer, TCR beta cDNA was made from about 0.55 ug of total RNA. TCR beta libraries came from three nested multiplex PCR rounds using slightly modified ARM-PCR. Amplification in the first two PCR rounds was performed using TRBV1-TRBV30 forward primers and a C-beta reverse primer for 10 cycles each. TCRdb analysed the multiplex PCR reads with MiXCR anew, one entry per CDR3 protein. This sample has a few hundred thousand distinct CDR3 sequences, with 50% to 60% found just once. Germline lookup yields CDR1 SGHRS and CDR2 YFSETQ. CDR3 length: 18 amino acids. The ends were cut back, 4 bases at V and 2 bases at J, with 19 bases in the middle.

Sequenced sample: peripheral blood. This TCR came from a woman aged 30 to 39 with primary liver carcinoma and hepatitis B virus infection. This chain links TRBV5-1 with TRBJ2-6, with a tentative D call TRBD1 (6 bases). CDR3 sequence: CASSGTGSPSPGANVLTF. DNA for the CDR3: TGCGCCAGCAGCGGTACAGGGAGTCCTTCCCCTGGGGCCAACGTCCTGACTTTC.